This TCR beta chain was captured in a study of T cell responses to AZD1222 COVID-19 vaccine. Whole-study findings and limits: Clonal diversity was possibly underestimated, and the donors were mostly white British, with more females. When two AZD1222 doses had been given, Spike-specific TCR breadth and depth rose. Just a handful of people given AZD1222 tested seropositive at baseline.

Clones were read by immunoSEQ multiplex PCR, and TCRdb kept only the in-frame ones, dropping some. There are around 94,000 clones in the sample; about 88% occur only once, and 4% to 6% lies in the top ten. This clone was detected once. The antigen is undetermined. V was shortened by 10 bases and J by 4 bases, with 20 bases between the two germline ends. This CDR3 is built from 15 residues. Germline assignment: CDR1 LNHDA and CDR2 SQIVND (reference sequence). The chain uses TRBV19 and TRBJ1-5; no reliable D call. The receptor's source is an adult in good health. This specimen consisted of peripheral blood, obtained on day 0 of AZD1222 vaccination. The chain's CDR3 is CATHPGGPTNQPQHF. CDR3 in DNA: TGTGCCACCCACCCCGGCGGGCCAACAAATCAGCCCCAGCATTTT. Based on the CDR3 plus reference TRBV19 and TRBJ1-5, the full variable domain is DGGITQSPKYLFRKEGQNVTLSCEQNLNHDAMYWYRQDPGQGLRLIYYSQIVNDFQKGDIAEGYSVSREKKESFPLTVTSAQKNPTAFYLCATHPGGPTNQPQHFGDGTRLSIL.